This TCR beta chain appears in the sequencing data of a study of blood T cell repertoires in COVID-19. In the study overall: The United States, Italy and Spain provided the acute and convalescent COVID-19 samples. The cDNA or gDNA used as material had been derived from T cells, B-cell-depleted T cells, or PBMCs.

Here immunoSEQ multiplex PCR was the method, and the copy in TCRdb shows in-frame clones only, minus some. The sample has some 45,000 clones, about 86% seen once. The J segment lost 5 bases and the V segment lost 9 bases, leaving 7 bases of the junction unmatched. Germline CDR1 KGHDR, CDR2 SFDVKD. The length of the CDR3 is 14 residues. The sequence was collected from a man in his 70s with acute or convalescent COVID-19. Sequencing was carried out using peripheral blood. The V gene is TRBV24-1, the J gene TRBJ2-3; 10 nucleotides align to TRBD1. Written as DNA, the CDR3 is TGTGCCACCGGGGGGACAGGGGCGCGAGATACGCAGTATTTT. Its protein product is CATGGTGARDTQYF.